This is a list of T cell receptor beta chains from one sample in a study of OX40 agonist ivuxolimab in advanced cancers. Assay used: immunoSEQ multiplex PCR; TCRdb lists only in-frame clones, some missing. In the table there are 90,000 or so clones, roughly 91% of which are singletons. The source material was CD4+ or CD8+ T cells sorted from blood, sampled in a trial of the OX40 agonist ivuxolimab. These receptors came from an adult with an advanced solid tumor such as melanoma, head and neck, liver or kidney cancer. Each CDR3 is given with its conserved first and last residue. The D gene is left open where the match is weak. Clone size is given for some rows only: seen once, a few or many times, or a class if the clone is expanded.

>TRBJ1-5|TRBV7-2|NA|17|NA
TGTGCCAGCAGCAAAAGGGTGAAGGGAGAGGAAGGTCAGCCCCAGCATTTT
CASSKRVKGEEGQPQHF
>TRBJ2-1|TRBV30|NA|16|NA
TGTGCCTGGAGGGGAGCCAGGGCGGACTCCTACAATGAGCAGTTCTTC
CAWRGARADSYNEQFF
>TRBJ2-1|TRBV2|NA|15|TRBD1
TGTGCCAGCAGTGACGTGACAGGGGGACTAAATGAGCAGTTCTTC
CASSDVTGGLNEQFF
>TRBJ2-5|TRBV5-1|NA|14|NA
TGCGCCAGCAGCTTTGGCAGCCAGCAAGAGACCCAGTACTTC
CASSFGSQQETQYF
>TRBJ2-7|TRBV11-3|NA|13|TRBD1
TGTGCCAGCAGATCGGACAGGGAGAGCGAGCAGTACTTC
CASRSDRESEQYF
>TRBJ1-2|TRBV9|NA|15|TRBD1
TGTGCCAGCAGCCCCCGACAGGGGTCCGACTATGGCTACACCTTC
CASSPRQGSDYGYTF
>TRBJ2-1|TRBV10-3|NA|18|TRBD2
TGTGCCATCCGCGATGGGACTAGCGGGAGCTCGGGGAACAATGAGCAGTTCTTC
CAIRDGTSGSSGNNEQFF
>TRBJ2-2|TRBV27|NA|17|TRBD2
TGTGCCAGCAGTTGGGGACTAGCGGGAGCGAACACCGGGGAGCTGTTTTTT
CASSWGLAGANTGELFF
>TRBJ2-7|TRBV2|NA|17|TRBD2
TGTGCCAGCAGGCCAGCAGGACTAGCGGATAGCTCCTACGAGCAGTACTTC
CASRPAGLADSSYEQYF
>TRBJ2-3|TRBV5-1|once|14|NA
TGCGCCAGCAGCTCGGTAGGGGCCACAGATACGCAGTATTTT
CASSSVGATDTQYF
>TRBJ1-4|TRBV28|NA|16|TRBD1
TGTGCCAGCAGTTTAAGGGGCAGGGGGCAGGGTGAAAAACTGTTTTTT
CASSLRGRGQGEKLFF
>TRBJ2-2|TRBV9|NA|16|NA
TGTGCCAGCAGCTCCTACCGGGGGACAAACACCGGGGAGCTGTTTTTT
CASSSYRGTNTGELFF
>TRBJ2-3|TRBV28|NA|16|NA
TGTGCCAGCAGAACTTTTGGGACCAAAGGATTGGATACGCAGTATTTT
CASRTFGTKGLDTQYF
>TRBJ1-4|TRBV28|NA|15|NA
TGTGCCAGCCGCCTTGGGGGGTCGGGTAATGAAAAACTGTTTTTT
CASRLGGSGNEKLFF
>TRBJ2-3|TRBV4-1|once|17|TRBD2
TGCGCCAGCAGCCAAGGGGGACTAGCGGGAAGCACAGATACGCAGTATTTT
CASSQGGLAGSTDTQYF
>TRBJ2-4|TRBV5-1|NA|13|TRBD2
TGCGCCAGCAGCTCCCGGGAGGGGAACATTCAGTACTTC
CASSSREGNIQYF
>TRBJ1-1|TRBV7-9|NA|13|NA
TGTGCCAGCAGCTTAATGGGGAGCACTGAAGCTTTCTTT
CASSLMGSTEAFF
>TRBJ1-5|TRBV28|NA|15|NA
TGTGCCAGCAGTTCTCATGGGGGGAAAAATCAGCCCCAGCATTTT
CASSSHGGKNQPQHF
>TRBJ2-1|TRBV15|once|16|NA
TGTGCCACCAGCACTGTGAGCGGTCCCCTTATTAATGAGCAGTTCTTC
CATSTVSGPLINEQFF
>TRBJ2-1|TRBV28|NA|12|NA
TGTGCCAGCAGTTTAGGAGAGTATGAGCAGTTCTTC
CASSLGEYEQFF
>TRBJ2-1|TRBV18|NA|16|TRBD2
TGTGCCAGCTCACCACGGACTAGCGGGACCTACAATGAGCAGTTCTTC
CASSPRTSGTYNEQFF
>TRBJ2-1|TRBV18|NA|16|TRBD2
TGTGCCAGCTCACCGGCAGCGGGAGGACCTTACAATGAGCAGTTCTTC
CASSPAAGGPYNEQFF
>TRBJ2-3|TRBV6-1|NA|14|NA
TGTGCCAGCCAGGGGTGGCGGAGCACAGATACGCAGTATTTT
CASQGWRSTDTQYF
>TRBJ2-1|TRBV5-1|once|15|TRBD2
TGCGCCAGCAGCGGGACTAGGGACTCCTACAATGAGCAGTTCTTC
CASSGTRDSYNEQFF
>TRBJ2-5|TRBV28|NA|14|NA
TGTGCCAGCAGTTTAGGGGGCGCTTTGGAGACCCAGTACTTC
CASSLGGALETQYF
>TRBJ2-2|TRBV28|NA|19|TRBD2
TGTGCCAGCAGTTTAAAGGGACTAGCGGGAGAAGTGAGTACCGGGGAGCTGTTTTTT
CASSLKGLAGEVSTGELFF
>TRBJ2-1|TRBV5-1|NA|12|NA
TGCGCCAGCAGCTACATCCTCAATGAGCAGTTCTTC
CASSYILNEQFF
>TRBJ1-5|TRBV10-3|once|13|NA
TGTGCCATCAGTCGGGGGAGCAATCAGCCCCAGCATTTT
CAISRGSNQPQHF
>TRBJ2-6|TRBV10-3|NA|17|TRBD1
TGTGCCATCAGCTCTGGGGACAGAGGCTCTGGGGCCAACGTCCTGACTTTC
CAISSGDRGSGANVLTF
>TRBJ1-3|TRBV5-1|NA|15|NA
TGCGCCAGCAGCCAGGACAGTTCCTCTGGAAACACCATATATTTT
CASSQDSSSGNTIYF
>TRBJ2-1|TRBV29-1|NA|13|NA
TGCAGCGCCGGGACGAAGAGGGACAATGAGCAGTTCTTC
CSAGTKRDNEQFF
>TRBJ2-6|TRBV19|once|15|NA
TGTGCCAGTAGTATTCAAGGCTCTGGGGCCAACGTCCTGACTTTC
CASSIQGSGANVLTF
>TRBJ2-1|TRBV7-9|NA|13|TRBD1
TGTGCCAGCAGCGGACAGGGTTACAATGAGCAGTTCTTC
CASSGQGYNEQFF
>TRBJ2-7|TRBV28|NA|12|NA
TGTGCCAGCAGTCCCGGGGACTACGAGCAGTACTTC
CASSPGDYEQYF
>TRBJ2-3|TRBV2|NA|16|TRBD2
TGTGCCAGCAGTTTCGGACTAGCGGGATGGGGAGATACGCAGTATTTT
CASSFGLAGWGDTQYF
>TRBJ1-1|TRBV6-5|NA|11|NA
TGTGCCAGCAGTGAATTGATTGAAGCTTTCTTT
CASSELIEAFF
>TRBJ1-2|TRBV7-2|NA|13|NA
TGTGCCAGCAGCTTATCCCCCATCTATGGCTACACCTTC
CASSLSPIYGYTF
>TRBJ2-7|TRBV6-1|NA|14|NA
TGTGCCAGCAGTGTTTGGACAGAAGTCTACGAGCAGTACTTC
CASSVWTEVYEQYF
>TRBJ2-7|TRBV28|once|12|NA
TGTGCCAGCAGTCTAGCGCCCTACGAGCAGTACTTC
CASSLAPYEQYF
>TRBJ2-2|TRBV11-2|NA|14|NA
TGTGCCAGCAGCCCATCGGACCAGCTCGGGGAGCTGTTTTTT
CASSPSDQLGELFF
>TRBJ1-4|TRBV25-1|NA|13|NA
TGTGCCAGCAGAGAACAGGGATCTGAAAAACTGTTTTTT
CASREQGSEKLFF
>TRBJ2-6|TRBV6-1|NA|18|NA
TGTGCCAGCAGTGGTCAGAGGGGAGGAGTCTCTGGGGCCAACGTCCTGACTTTC
CASSGQRGGVSGANVLTF
>TRBJ1-1|TRBV4-2|once|14|NA
TGTGCCAGCAGCCAAGAAAACAGTCTACTGAACGCTTTCTTT
CASSQENSLLNAFF
>TRBJ2-7|TRBV30|NA|13|TRBD2
TGTGCTTGGGGGGGGACTCCAAGGTACGAGCAGTACTTC
CAWGGTPRYEQYF
>TRBJ1-1|TRBV10-3|NA|14|NA
TGTGCCATCAGTGCCAGGGGAGCGGGCACTGAAGCTTTCTTT
CAISARGAGTEAFF
>TRBJ2-7|TRBV28|NA|15|NA
TGTGCCAGCACCGGGCCGACTAGTAGGGGGTACGAGCAGTACTTC
CASTGPTSRGYEQYF
>TRBJ1-3|TRBV9|few|14|NA
TGTGCCAGCAGCGTGGAGGGTATGGGAAACACCATATATTTT
CASSVEGMGNTIYF
>TRBJ1-2|TRBV4-2|NA|14|NA
TGTGCCAGCAGCCAGGTGACAGGCTCGTATGGCTACACCTTC
CASSQVTGSYGYTF
>TRBJ1-3|TRBV30|NA|13|NA
TGTGCCTGGTCCGGCCCAGGCGGGAGCACCATATATTTT
CAWSGPGGSTIYF
>TRBJ1-5|TRBV30|NA|16|TRBD1
TGTGCCTGGAGGCCTGGGACAGCGGTTGGCAATCAGCCCCAGCATTTT
CAWRPGTAVGNQPQHF